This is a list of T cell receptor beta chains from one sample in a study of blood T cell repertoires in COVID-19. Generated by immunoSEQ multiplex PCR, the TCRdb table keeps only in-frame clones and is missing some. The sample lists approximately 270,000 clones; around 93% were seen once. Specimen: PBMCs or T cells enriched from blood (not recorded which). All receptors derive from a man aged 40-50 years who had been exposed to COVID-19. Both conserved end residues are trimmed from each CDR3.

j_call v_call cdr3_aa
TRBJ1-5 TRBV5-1 ASSSAPLDGSNQPQH
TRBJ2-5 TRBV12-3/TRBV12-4 ASSFTQEETQY
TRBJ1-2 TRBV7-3 ASSGGPGRYT
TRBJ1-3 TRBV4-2 ASSPNYAGNTIY
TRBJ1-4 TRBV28 ASTPGGGRNEKLF
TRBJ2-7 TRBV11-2 ASSLAGSREQY
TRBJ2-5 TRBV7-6 ASSPGTATPYQETQY
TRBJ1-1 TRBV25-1 ASSVGAGTEAF
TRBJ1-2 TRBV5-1 ASSLGTDRVGYT
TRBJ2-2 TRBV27 ASSLWGTSGGNTGELF
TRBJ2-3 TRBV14 ASSRPVAQLKASQY
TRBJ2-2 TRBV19 ASSIGGWGTGELF
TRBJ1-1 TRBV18 ASSPQTGLNTEAF
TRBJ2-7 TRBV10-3 AILGEGNEQY
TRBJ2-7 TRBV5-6 ASSLVAGGPREQY
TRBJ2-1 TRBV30 AWTSGRSSYNEQF
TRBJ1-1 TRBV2 ASIEFTEAF
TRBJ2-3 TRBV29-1 SVGQGHTDTQY
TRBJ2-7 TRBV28 ASSLFLAGGSYEQY
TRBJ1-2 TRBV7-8 ASSHLDAINYGYT
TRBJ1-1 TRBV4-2 ASSQDLGGAGEAF
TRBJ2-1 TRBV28 ASSDYASYNEQF
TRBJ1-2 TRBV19 ASTTGTGGTYGYT
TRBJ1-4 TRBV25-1 ASGSTGANEKLF
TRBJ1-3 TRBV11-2 ASSYNSRGATIY
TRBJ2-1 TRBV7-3 ASSLIASSYNEQF
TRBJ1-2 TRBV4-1 ASSQEGGANYGYT
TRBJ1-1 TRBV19 ASGTGTNTEAF
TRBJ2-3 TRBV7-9 ASSLRLTSDENTQY
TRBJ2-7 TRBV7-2 ASSSTGGLYEQY
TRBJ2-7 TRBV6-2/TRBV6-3 ASSSINSYEQY
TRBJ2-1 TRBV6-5 ASTGTGLIVEQF
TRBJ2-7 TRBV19 ASSPAGGSSYEQY
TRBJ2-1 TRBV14 ASAPSGGLSNEQF
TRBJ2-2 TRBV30 AWRQGPGELF
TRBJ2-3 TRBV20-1 SASGGRADTQY
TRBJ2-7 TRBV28 ASSRGSYEQY
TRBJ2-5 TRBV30 AWGAGLAGGETQY